A single sample gave rise to the 8 T cell receptor beta chains below, sequenced in a study of Ad26.COV2.S vaccination and SARS-CoV-2 variants. Treatment here: 15 to 20 received Ad26.COV2.S at low or high dose, single or two shots; about 5 received placebo; per-sample allocation not given. Sampling was done on day 63 after the first vaccine or placebo injection. Sequencing used immunoSEQ multiplex PCR; TCRdb keeps in-frame clones, though not all of them. The sample lists some 640,000 clones, roughly 90% occurring once. The input for sequencing was peripheral blood, taken in a trial of Ad26.COV2.S vaccine versus placebo. The receptor set was obtained from a person aged 18-65 years who received the Ad26.COV2.S COVID-19 vaccine or a placebo.

This clone was counted once. J is TRBJ2-7 and V is TRBV20-1; no clear D. This CDR3 is built from 16 residues. CDR1 DFQATT and CDR2 SNEGSKA come from the germline V gene (reference sequence). Trimming stripped 3 bases from V and 0 bases from J, with 18 bases between. The CDR3, as DNA: TGCAGTGCTAGTTATTCGGGCTGGACCAGCTCCTACGAGCAGTACTTC. This sequence encodes CSASYSGWTSSYEQYF.

The chain uses TRBV7-9 and TRBJ2-3, with D tentatively TRBD2 (5 bases). V was cut by 7 bases and J by 0 bases, with 17 bases left in between. The CDR3 covers 16 residues. From germline, CDR1 is SEHNR and CDR2 FQNEAQ (reference sequence). The CDR3 here is CASTYIPGGSTDTQYF. The CDR3 DNA follows: TGTGCCAGCACCTATATTCCGGGCGGGAGCACAGATACGCAGTATTTT.

This clone was counted a single time. The rearrangement links TRBV2 to TRBJ2-2; the D gene is possibly TRBD1 (5 bases). In germline, CDR1 is SNHLY, CDR2 FYNNEI. The CDR3 sequence is 14 residues long. V lost 2 bases and J lost 4, with 8 bases in between. This CDR3 reads CASSEPDITGELFF. The CDR3 coding sequence is TGTGCCAGCAGTGAACCGGACATCACCGGGGAGCTGTTTTTT.

The rearrangement joins TRBV6-5 to TRBJ2-2; 11 nucleotides line up with TRBD2. CDR1 and CDR2 from the germline V gene are MNHEY and SVGAGI. V was clipped by 8 bases and J by 2 bases; unmatched bases: 4. The CDR3 loop spans 15 amino acids. The CDR3 sequence is CASGGLAVNTGELFF. As DNA, the CDR3 is TGTGCCAGCGGGGGACTAGCGGTTAACACCGGGGAGCTGTTTTTT.

On this clone: This sample includes further DNA sequences coding for the same CDR3. The chain couples TRBV24-1 to TRBJ2-5; 7 bases align to TRBD2. This CDR3 is 13 amino acids long. The germline V gene encodes CDR1 KGHDR and CDR2 SFDVKD. J gave up 5 bases and V 1 base, and 0 bases lay outside the gene matches. The CDR3 nucleotides are TGTGCCACCAGTGATTTCGGGGGGGAGACCCAGTACTTC. This gives the protein CATSDFGGETQYF.

V is TRBV2 and J is TRBJ1-2; D is perhaps TRBD1 (6 bases). Germline V gives CDR1 SNHLY, CDR2 FYNNEI. This CDR3 comprises 12 residues. The ends were cut back, 4 bases at V and 8 bases at J, with 11 bases in the middle. CDR3 in amino acids: CASSVAGDGYTF. Here the CDR3 DNA reads TGTGCCAGCAGTGTAGCAGGGGACGGCTACACCTTC.

The rearrangement links TRBV7-9 to TRBJ1-2; TRBD1 agrees at 8 bases. This CDR3 comprises 15 residues. The J segment lost 5 bases and the V segment lost 3 bases, leaving 8 bases of the junction unmatched. Germline V gene data show CDR1 as SEHNR and CDR2 as FQNEAQ (reference sequence). DNA of the CDR3: TGTGCCAGCAGCTTGACAGGGGTGGAGTATTATGGCTACACCTTC. Its protein product is CASSLTGVEYYGYTF.

V and J are TRBV29-1 and TRBJ2-5; possibly TRBD1 for D (6 bases). The CDR3 spans 12 residues. Trimming shortened V by 5 bases and J by 3 bases, and 10 bases separated the two germline ends. Germline CDR1 SQVTM, CDR2 ANQGSEA. CDR3 residues: CSVPDRKETQYF. The CDR3 bases are TGCAGCGTTCCGGACAGAAAAGAGACCCAGTACTTC.